A single T cell receptor (beta chain) is shown here with its context. The antigen is undetermined. This specimen belongs to a study of blood T cells in healthy people across ages. Overall study findings and caveats: Long-lived donors exceeded aged donors in naive CD4+ cells and diversity. The unknown donor CMV status may have confounded expanded clonotype changes.

CDR1 SGDLS and CDR2 YYNGEE come from the germline V gene. The CDR3 is 14 residues long. V shed 4 bases and J shed 8 bases, with 16 bases lying between them. Individuals who donated were healthy Caucasians from Russia aged 6 to 90. Donors each provided approximately 9.6 milliliters of peripheral blood. With a J-beta primer mix and a sample-barcoded 5' primer, a second PCR ran about 7 to 11 cycles. TCRdb used MiXCR to reprocess the 5' RACE reads, holding one entry per CDR3 protein. The sample shows roughly 720,000 distinct CDR3 sequences, 50% to 65% of them seen only once. The specimen was blood. The origin of this receptor is a man aged 80 or over in good health. The chain employs TRBV9 and TRBJ2-1; tentatively, D is TRBD1 or TRBD2 (5 bases each). CDR3 coding DNA: TGTGCCAGCAGCACGTACGGGGCGATCGATGAGCAGTTCTTC. Translating it yields CASSTYGAIDEQFF. Drawing the rest from reference TRBV9 and TRBJ2-1, the complete variable domain is DSGVTQTPKHLITATGQRVTLRCSPRSGDLSVYWYQQSLDQGLQFLIQYYNGEERAKGNILERFSAQQFPDLHSELNLSSLELGDSALYFCASSTYGAIDEQFFGPGTRLTVL.